A selection of T cell receptor beta chains follows, all from one sample in a study of beta chain features in type 1 diabetes. Clones were read by immunoSEQ multiplex PCR, and TCRdb kept only the in-frame ones, dropping some. The repertoire has 250,000 to 350,000 clones, approximately 16% of them found once; the top ten carry less than 0.02%. The sample consisted of naive CD4+ T cells from blood. These receptors were obtained from a man younger than 35 with type 1 diabetes. Both conserved end residues are part of each CDR3. D genes are given only for firm matches. The size field is filled for only some rows; it gives once, few, many or a size class.

V: TRBV7-8; J: TRBJ2-1; size: -; D: -; DNA: TGTGCCAGCAGCTTCACGGGGCGGGGTGGGTACAATGAGCAGTTCTTC; CDR3: CASSFTGRGGYNEQFF
V: TRBV5-1; J: TRBJ1-2; size: few; D: -; DNA: TGCGCCAGCAGCTTGGCCGGGGAGAACAATGGCTACACCTTC; CDR3: CASSLAGENNGYTF
V: TRBV5-1; J: TRBJ2-5; size: -; D: -; DNA: TGCGCCAGCAGCTTCGGGGGAGTAGGGCAAGAGACCCAGTACTTC; CDR3: CASSFGGVGQETQYF
V: TRBV5-1; J: TRBJ2-3; size: few; D: TRBD1; DNA: TGCGCCAGCAGCCGACAGGGGAGCACAGATACGCAGTATTTT; CDR3: CASSRQGSTDTQYF
V: TRBV30; J: TRBJ1-2; size: few; D: -; DNA: TGTGCCTGGAGTGTACGTTGGGGGCTGTATGGCTACACCTTC; CDR3: CAWSVRWGLYGYTF
V: TRBV5-1; J: TRBJ2-2; size: once; D: TRBD2; DNA: TGCGCCAGCGGAGGGACTACGAACACCGGGGAGCTGTTTTTT; CDR3: CASGGTTNTGELFF
V: TRBV6-1; J: TRBJ1-2; size: few; D: TRBD1; DNA: TGTGCCAGCATTTCGGGACAGGAGTATGGCTACACCTTC; CDR3: CASISGQEYGYTF
V: TRBV11-2; J: TRBJ2-3; size: -; D: -; DNA: TGTGCCAGCAGCCCCGGCTGGGGCGGCCCCACAGATACGCAGTATTTT; CDR3: CASSPGWGGPTDTQYF
V: TRBV11-2; J: TRBJ1-1; size: few; D: -; DNA: TGTGCCAGCAGACCAGTTCGAGGCAAGAAAGAGAACACTGAAGCTTTCTTT; CDR3: CASRPVRGKKENTEAFF
V: TRBV18; J: TRBJ2-1; size: -; D: TRBD2; DNA: TGTGCCAGCTCACCACCTCAGGGGACTAGCGGGTACAATGAGCAGTTCTTC; CDR3: CASSPPQGTSGYNEQFF
V: TRBV30; J: TRBJ2-7; size: few; D: TRBD1; DNA: TGTGCCGGGACAGGGTCCGTTTTTGGGGAGCAGTACTTC; CDR3: CAGTGSVFGEQYF
V: TRBV30; J: TRBJ1-1; size: few; D: TRBD1; DNA: TGTGCCTGGACTCCGGGGACAGCCCACACTGAAGCTTTCTTT; CDR3: CAWTPGTAHTEAFF
V: TRBV27; J: TRBJ1-4; size: -; D: TRBD1; DNA: TGTGCCAGCCTTCAGGGGGCCGGCGAAAAACTGTTTTTT; CDR3: CASLQGAGEKLFF
V: TRBV9; J: TRBJ1-1; size: -; D: TRBD1; DNA: TGTGCCAGCAGCACCGGGTGGGACAGAATAGCAGCTTTCTTT; CDR3: CASSTGWDRIAAFF
V: TRBV30; J: TRBJ1-2; size: -; D: -; DNA: TGTGCCTGGAGTGCGGTAGGACTTACGAATGGCTACACCTTC; CDR3: CAWSAVGLTNGYTF
V: TRBV29-1; J: TRBJ2-2; size: -; D: -; DNA: TGCAGCGTTGAAGTTGTCAGGAACGGGGAGCTGTTTTTT; CDR3: CSVEVVRNGELFF
V: TRBV7-9; J: TRBJ1-6; size: -; D: -; DNA: TGTGCCAGCAGCACGCACGGTTCCTATAATTCACCCCTCCACTTT; CDR3: CASSTHGSYNSPLHF
V: TRBV7-2; J: TRBJ2-7; size: few; D: -; DNA: TGTGCCAGCAGCTCGCAACTCGCTAGCGAGCAGTACTTC; CDR3: CASSSQLASEQYF
V: TRBV5-1; J: TRBJ2-4; size: -; D: -; DNA: TGCGCCAGCAGCCCCACAGGGGCGGGGAACATTCAGTACTTC; CDR3: CASSPTGAGNIQYF
V: TRBV28; J: TRBJ2-7; size: -; D: -; DNA: TGTGCCAGCGGGCCGGCGATAGCGGCGACCTACGAGCAGTACTTC; CDR3: CASGPAIAATYEQYF
V: TRBV7-2; J: TRBJ2-5; size: -; D: TRBD1; DNA: TGTGCCAGCACCGATAACAGGGGTTCAGAGACCCAGTACTTC; CDR3: CASTDNRGSETQYF
V: TRBV20-1; J: TRBJ2-7; size: -; D: -; DNA: TGCAGTGCCCAAAGGGGAAGCGAGCAGTACTTC; CDR3: CSAQRGSEQYF
V: TRBV21-1; J: TRBJ2-7; size: few; D: -; DNA: TGTGCCAGCAGCAATGTGCTGAACAGGGCGCTCTCCTACGAGCAGTACTTC; CDR3: CASSNVLNRALSYEQYF
V: TRBV4-3; J: TRBJ1-2; size: few; D: -; DNA: TGCGCCAGCAGCCGAGTGTCAACGGGGGGGTATGGCTACACCTTC; CDR3: CASSRVSTGGYGYTF
V: TRBV9; J: TRBJ1-3; size: -; D: -; DNA: TGTGCCAGAACCAAAGGGGGAACCGGAAACACCATATATTTT; CDR3: CARTKGGTGNTIYF
V: TRBV10-3; J: TRBJ1-1; size: few; D: TRBD1; DNA: TGTGCCATCAGAGGGACAGAAGGGACTGAAGCTTTCTTT; CDR3: CAIRGTEGTEAFF
V: TRBV5-4; J: TRBJ2-3; size: few; D: -; DNA: TGTGCCAGCAGCTTTTATAATACGCAGTATTTT; CDR3: CASSFYNTQYF
V: TRBV28; J: TRBJ2-7; size: -; D: TRBD1; DNA: TGTGCCATAACCGGACAGGGGGCATACGAGCAGTACTTC; CDR3: CAITGQGAYEQYF
V: TRBV28; J: TRBJ2-1; size: -; D: TRBD2; DNA: TGTGCCAGCAGTCCAGCGGGACTAGCGGGGGACAATGAGCAGTTCTTC; CDR3: CASSPAGLAGDNEQFF
V: TRBV7-2; J: TRBJ2-1; size: few; D: -; DNA: TGTGCCAGCAGGCCTAGCGCCGCCTCCTACAATGAGCAGTTCTTC; CDR3: CASRPSAASYNEQFF
V: TRBV5-1; J: TRBJ1-2; size: -; D: -; DNA: TGCGCCAGCAGCTTCCGGGATCGCTATGGCTACACCTTC; CDR3: CASSFRDRYGYTF
V: TRBV18; J: TRBJ2-7; size: few; D: -; DNA: TGTGCCAGCTCACTTGCAGTGTCCTACGAGCAGTACTTC; CDR3: CASSLAVSYEQYF
V: TRBV2; J: TRBJ1-6; size: -; D: -; DNA: TGTGCCAGCAGTGAGCAGGGGTTAAATTCACCCCTCCACTTT; CDR3: CASSEQGLNSPLHF
V: TRBV29-1; J: TRBJ1-1; size: -; D: -; DNA: TGCAGCGTTTCCAGGGAAGGCGGCACTGAAGCTTTCTTT; CDR3: CSVSREGGTEAFF
V: TRBV30; J: TRBJ1-2; size: -; D: -; DNA: TGTGCCGCAAAGGAGGGGCTACACTATGGCTACACCTTC; CDR3: CAAKEGLHYGYTF
V: TRBV5-1; J: TRBJ2-2; size: few; D: TRBD2; DNA: TGCGCCAGCAAGATGCGGGAGAGCACCGGGGAGCTGTTTTTT; CDR3: CASKMRESTGELFF
V: TRBV28; J: TRBJ2-7; size: few; D: -; DNA: TGTGCCAGCAGTTTAAGACAGTTAGTTCCGTACTTC; CDR3: CASSLRQLVPYF
V: TRBV5-6; J: TRBJ2-5; size: -; D: TRBD2; DNA: TGTGCCAGCAGTCGAGGACTAGCGGGAGAGACCCAGTACTTC; CDR3: CASSRGLAGETQYF
V: TRBV6-6; J: TRBJ1-1; size: -; D: -; DNA: TGTGCCAGCAGTAACGGAGGGAACACTGAAGCTTTCTTT; CDR3: CASSNGGNTEAFF
V: TRBV29-1; J: TRBJ1-4; size: -; D: TRBD1; DNA: TGCAGCGTTGGGGACAGGGGGGTTGAAAAACTGTTTTTT; CDR3: CSVGDRGVEKLFF